The TCR beta chain described here comes from a study of T-cell memory formation after mild COVID-19. TCRdb redid the calling of the 5' RACE reads with MiXCR, one entry per CDR3 protein. The sample carries almost 550,000 distinct CDR3 sequences, around 20% recorded once. This TCR derives from an adult woman who had mild COVID-19 (a few samples of this study predate the infection). Cell type and time point are not known. The specimen sequenced was PBMCs or a T cell subset sorted from them (not recorded which).

CDR3 sequence: CASSLDGRGGPTDTQYF. The CDR3 DNA reads TGTGCCAGCAGCTTGGACGGCAGGGGTGGACCCACAGATACGCAGTATTTT. The J gene is TRBJ2-3, the V gene TRBV5-6; D might be TRBD1 (6 bases). Trimming took off 0 bases at V and 2 bases at J, with 16 bases between the two ends. In germline, CDR1 is SGHDT, CDR2 YYEEEE. This CDR3 spans 17 amino acids.